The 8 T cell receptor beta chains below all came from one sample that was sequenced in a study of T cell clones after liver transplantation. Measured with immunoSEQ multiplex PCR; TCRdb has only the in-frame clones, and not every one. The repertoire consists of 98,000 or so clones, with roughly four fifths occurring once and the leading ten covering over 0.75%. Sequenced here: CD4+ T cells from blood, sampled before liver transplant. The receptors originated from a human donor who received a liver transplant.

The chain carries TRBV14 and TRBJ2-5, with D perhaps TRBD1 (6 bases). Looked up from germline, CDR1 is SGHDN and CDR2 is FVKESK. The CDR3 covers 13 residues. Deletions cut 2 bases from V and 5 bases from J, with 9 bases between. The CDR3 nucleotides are TGTGCCAGCAGCCAATATACAGGGGAGACCCAGTACTTC. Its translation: CASSQYTGETQYF.

The CDR3 sequence is CSATGSYEQYF. For the CDR3, the DNA is TGCAGTGCAACAGGGTCCTACGAGCAGTACTTC. The chain has TRBV20-1 and TRBJ2-7, with D possibly TRBD1 on 6 matching bases. V lost 6 bases to trimming and J lost 1 base, with 7 bases between them. The germline V gene encodes CDR1 DFQATT and CDR2 SNEGSKA (reference sequence). The CDR3 sequence is 11 residues long.

The CDR3 sequence: CASSWGQGYNEQFF. The CDR3 region has the DNA TGCGCCAGCAGCTGGGGACAGGGGTACAATGAGCAGTTCTTC. The rearrangement joins TRBV5-1 to TRBJ2-1; TRBD1 matches 10 bases. V lost 3 bases and J lost 4; bases outside the gene matches: 1. This CDR3 has 14 residues. Germline-derived CDR1 and CDR2 are SGHRS and YFSETQ.

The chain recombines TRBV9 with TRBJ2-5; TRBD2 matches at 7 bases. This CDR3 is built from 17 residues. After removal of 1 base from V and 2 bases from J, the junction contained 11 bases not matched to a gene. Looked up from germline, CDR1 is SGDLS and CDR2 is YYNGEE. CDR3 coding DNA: TGTGCCAGCAGCGTAAATAACGGTGGGAGGGGACAAGAGACCCAGTACTTC. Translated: CASSVNNGGRGQETQYF.

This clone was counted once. The CDR3 DNA sequence: TGTGCCAGCAAAGAGGGACAGCTTCTCTCCTACGAGCAGTACTTC. Amino acid sequence: CASKEGQLLSYEQYF. This rearrangement joins TRBV27 to TRBJ2-7; 7 positions agree with TRBD1. The germline V gene encodes CDR1 MNHEY and CDR2 SMNVEV (reference sequence). The CDR3 is made up of 15 amino acids. J lost 0 bases, V lost 7 bases, and 9 bases had no gene match.

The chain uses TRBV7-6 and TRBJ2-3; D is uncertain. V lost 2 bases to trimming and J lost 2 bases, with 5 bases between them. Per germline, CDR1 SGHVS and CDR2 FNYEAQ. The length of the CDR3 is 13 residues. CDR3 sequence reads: CASSLRDTDTQYF. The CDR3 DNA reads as TGTGCCAGCAGCTTAAGAGACACAGATACGCAGTATTTT. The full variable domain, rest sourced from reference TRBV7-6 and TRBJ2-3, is GAGVSQSPRYKVTKRGQDVALRCDPISGHVSLYWYRQALGQGPEFLTYFNYEAQQDKSGLPNDRFSAERPEGSISTLTIQRTEQRDSAMYRCASSLRDTDTQYFGPGTRLTVL.

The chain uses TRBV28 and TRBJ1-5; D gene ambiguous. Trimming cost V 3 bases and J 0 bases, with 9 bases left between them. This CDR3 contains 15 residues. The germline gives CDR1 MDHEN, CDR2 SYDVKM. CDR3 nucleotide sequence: TGTGCCAGCAGTTTTCCGGCCCCTAGCAATCAGCCCCAGCATTTT. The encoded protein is CASSFPAPSNQPQHF.

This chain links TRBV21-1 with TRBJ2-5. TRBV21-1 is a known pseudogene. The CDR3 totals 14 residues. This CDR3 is CASSKVIAKETQYF. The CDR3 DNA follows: TGTGCCAGCAGCAAAGTAATCGCCAAAGAGACCCAGTACTTC.